This passage covers 32 T cell receptor beta chains from one sample sequenced in a study of molecular identifiers for immune sequencing clone quantification. MiXCR, applied by TCRdb to the PCR reads, yields one record per CDR3 protein. The data show tens of thousands of distinct CDR3 sequences, with roughly 20% seen just once and approximately 1.5% held by the top ten. Sequencing input: naive CD8+ T cells from blood, with Jurkat cell RNA spiked in. This sample's subset: FACS-sorted CD8+CD4-CCR7+CD45RA+ naive T cells. All receptors come from a human donor in good health. Some libraries in this study had Jurkat cell RNA spiked in.

The chain is built from TRBV27 and TRBJ2-3; 14 bases map to TRBD2. The V and J ends lost 7 bases and 2 bases, in that order; junction bases with no gene match: 8. The CDR3 sequence is 17 residues long. The V gene's germline CDR1 is MNHEY and CDR2 SMNVEV (reference sequence). The CDR3 here is CASTRRGLAGDTDTQYF. The CDR3 DNA sequence: TGTGCCAGCACCCGTCGGGGACTAGCGGGGGACACAGATACGCAGTATTTT.

This chain links TRBV12-3 or TRBV12-4 with TRBJ2-4; 7 nucleotides agree with TRBD2. Germline trimming cut 0 bases from V and 8 bases from J; bases unmatched to any gene: 7. The CDR3 is made up of 15 amino acids. The CDR3 sequence: CASSLAGGPGDIQYF. The DNA of the CDR3 is TGTGCCAGCAGTTTAGCGGGAGGGCCTGGGGACATTCAGTACTTC.

This clonotype was seen a few times. This sequence joins TRBV7-9 and TRBJ2-5; D gene ambiguous. CDR3 size: 15 residues. The germline gives CDR1 SEHNR, CDR2 FQNEAQ (reference sequence). Trimming removed 5 bases at V and 5 bases at J, with 18 bases between. CDR3 amino acids: CASSLTQHLSETQYF. The DNA for the CDR3 is TGTGCCAGCAGCCTAACCCAACACCTCAGCGAGACCCAGTACTTC.

This clonotype appeared many times. The chain joins TRBV4-3 to TRBJ2-7; D may match TRBD1 or TRBD2 (5 bases each). The V gene's germline CDR1 is LGHNA and CDR2 YSLEER. V was pared by 4 bases and J by 3 bases, with 10 bases between. The CDR3 totals 13 residues. The CDR3 DNA sequence: TGCGCCAGCAGCCCGGGACCCGGCTACGAGCAGTACTTC. Amino acid sequence: CASSPGPGYEQYF.

This clonotype has at least ten counts. Mismatch with germline at one junction end may stem from a read error. The rearrangement joins TRBV9 to TRBJ2-3; TRBD2 agrees at 9 bases. Germline CDR1 reads SGDLS; CDR2 reads YYNGEE. The CDR3 runs 17 residues. The CDR3 spells CASSVAGDRLWTDTQYF. The CDR3 region has the DNA TGTGCCAGCAGTGTAGCGGGAGATCGACTCTGGACAGATACGCAGTATTTT.

The V gene is TRBV5-6, the J gene TRBJ2-7, with 11 bases that match TRBD2. V shed 4 bases, J shed 4 bases, and the junction held 1 base outside the gene matches. The CDR3 contains 13 residues. CDR1 and CDR2 from the germline V gene are SGHDT and YYEEEE. The DNA of the CDR3 is TGTGCCAGCAGCGGACTAGCGGGTTACGAGCAGTACTTC. Its translation is CASSGLAGYEQYF.

About this clonotype: This may come from a read error, since a much larger clone is one base off. V usage is TRBV3-1 and J usage is TRBJ1-2; D ambiguous. The CDR3 spans 17 residues. The V gene lost 1 base and the J gene lost 0 bases, with 15 bases spanning the gap. Germline assignment: CDR1 LGHDT and CDR2 YNNKEL (reference sequence). The CDR3 protein is CASSQGGRLLSNYGYTF. The CDR3 DNA is TGTGCCAGCAGCCAAGGCGGGCGCTTATTGTCTAACTATGGCTACACCTTC.

There are many counts of this clonotype. CDR3 amino acids: CASSSTLTSYEQYF. The CDR3 DNA sequence: TGTGCCAGCAGCTCGACCCTGACGTCCTACGAGCAGTACTTC. The chain couples TRBV7-6 to TRBJ2-7; no clear D gene. This CDR3 spans 14 amino acids. Per the germline V gene, CDR1 is SGHVS and CDR2 is FNYEAQ. The V gene lost 4 bases and the J gene lost 1 base, with 11 bases spanning the gap.

This clonotype was counted between two and nine times. Relative to the germline gene, one junction end is altered; a read error may explain this. The chain uses TRBV20-1 and TRBJ2-1, with TRBD2 identical over 15 bases. Germline-derived CDR1 and CDR2 are DFQATT and SNEGSKA (reference sequence). The CDR3 has 21 amino acids. The CDR3 loop is CSTREPETLGTSGGSYNEQFF. CDR3 DNA sequence: TGCAGTACTAGAGAACCGGAAACCTTGGGGACTAGCGGGGGGTCCTACAATGAGCAGTTCTTC.

This clonotype appeared many times. The chain joins TRBV28 to TRBJ2-3; the D is unclear. Germline V gene sequence: CDR1 MDHEN, CDR2 SYDVKM. The CDR3 is 15 amino acids. V was shortened by 3 bases and J by 1 base, with 11 bases between the two germline ends. In DNA, the CDR3 is TGTGCCAGCAGTTTTAGCCTCTACGGCACAGATACGCAGTATTTT. Its protein is CASSFSLYGTDTQYF.

This clonotype was recorded many times. The chain carries TRBV15 and TRBJ1-3, with D possibly matching TRBD1 (6 bases). V gave up 0 bases and J gave up 4 bases, with 10 bases separating them. CDR1 and CDR2 from the germline V gene are LNHNV and YYDKDF (reference sequence). CDR3 length: 15 amino acids. The CDR3 loop reads CATSRDMQGGNTIYF. DNA for the CDR3: TGTGCCACCAGCAGAGATATGCAGGGGGGAAACACCATATATTTT.

Only one count was recorded for this clonotype. A much larger clone differs by one base, so this may be a read error. The chain has TRBV29-1 and TRBJ2-1, with 12 bases fitting TRBD2. Germline CDR1 SQVTM, CDR2 ANQGSEA. The CDR3 is 14 amino acids. The J segment lost 9 bases and the V segment lost 7 bases, leaving 10 bases of the junction unmatched. CDR3 protein: CSARLAGAFGEQFF. CDR3 in DNA: TGCAGCGCTAGACTAGCGGGAGCGTTCGGTGAGCAGTTCTTC.

V usage is TRBV28 and J usage is TRBJ1-1, with a weak D call TRBD1 (6 bases). Trimming removed 3 bases from V and 3 bases from J, with 11 bases in between. This CDR3 region has 14 residues. Germline V gene lookup returns CDR1 MDHEN and CDR2 SYDVKM. In DNA, the CDR3 is TGTGCCAGCAGTTTGACGAGGGGGTACACTGAAGCTTTCTTT. It yields the protein CASSLTRGYTEAFF.

The chain is built from TRBV7-9 and TRBJ2-1, with D unresolved. Germline values: CDR1 SEHNR, CDR2 FQNEAQ (reference sequence). V was clipped by 4 bases and J by 4 bases, with 5 bases between them. This CDR3 contains 12 residues. CDR3 sequence (DNA): TGTGCCAGCAGCTCCTGGTACAATGAGCAGTTCTTC. This encodes CASSSWYNEQFF.

The chain links TRBV5-1 to TRBJ2-5, with 12 bases lining up with TRBD2. Trimming cost V 3 bases and J 2 bases; bases outside gene matches: 14. Germline CDR1 SGHRS, CDR2 YFSETQ. There are 19 residues in the CDR3. The CDR3 nucleotides read TGCGCCAGCAGCTCCTTAGGACTAGCGGGATTGCCCCCTCAAGAGACCCAGTACTTC. Translated: CASSSLGLAGLPPQETQYF.

This clonotype was detected ten times or more. This rearrangement joins TRBV3-1 to TRBJ2-3, with D perhaps matching TRBD1 or TRBD2 (5 bases each). Germline lookup yields CDR1 LGHDT and CDR2 YNNKEL (reference sequence). The CDR3 extends over 17 amino acids. The ends were cut back, 1 base at V and 0 bases at J, with 14 bases in the middle. CDR3 protein: CASSQVLAGGSTDTQYF. The CDR3 DNA follows: TGTGCCAGCAGCCAAGTCCTGGCTGGGGGAAGCACAGATACGCAGTATTTT.

The sample holds many counts of this clonotype. J is TRBJ2-3 and V is TRBV28; 12 bases match TRBD2. Germline CDR1 is MDHEN and CDR2 is SYDVKM. The CDR3 is made up of 16 amino acids. V lost 6 bases, J lost 3 bases, and 7 bases stayed unmatched. CDR3 residues: CASSTGLAGWTDTQYF. In DNA, the CDR3 is TGTGCCAGCAGCACGGGACTAGCGGGTTGGACAGATACGCAGTATTTT. Filled out from reference TRBV28 and TRBJ2-3, the complete variable domain reads DVKVTQSSRYLVKRTGEKVFLECVQDMDHENMFWYRQDPGLGLRLIYFSYDVKMKEKGDIPEGYSVSREKKERFSLILESASTNQTSMYLCASSTGLAGWTDTQYFGPGTRLTVL.

This clonotype was picked up many times. The chain links TRBV24-1 to TRBJ2-2; 9 nucleotides line up with TRBD1. CDR1 and CDR2 (germline): KGHDR, SFDVKD. Trimming cost V 3 bases and J 9 bases; bases outside gene matches: 19. This CDR3 is built from 19 residues. CDR3 residues: CATSDRFSGTGWGGRELFF. The CDR3 coding sequence is TGTGCCACCAGTGATCGGTTCTCCGGGACAGGGTGGGGTGGACGGGAGCTGTTTTTT.

With regard to this clonotype: A much larger clone differs from this one at a single base, so this may be a read error. V usage is TRBV5-6 and J usage is TRBJ1-4; TRBD1 might be the D (5 bases). Looked up from germline, CDR1 is SGHDT and CDR2 is YYEEEE. CDR3 size: 15 residues. Written as DNA, the CDR3 is TGTGCCGGCAGCTTGGTCCAGGGCCTAAATGAAAAACTGTTTTTT. Protein sequence: CAGSLVQGLNEKLFF.

As for this clonotype: Germline and junction disagree at one end, which may indicate a read error. The rearrangement uses TRBV12-3 or TRBV12-4 and TRBJ2-5, with unresolved D. This CDR3 spans 13 amino acids. CDR3 sequence (DNA): TGTGCCGGCAGCCCTACTGGACAAGAGACCCAGTACTTC. Translating it yields CAGSPTGQETQYF.

Ten or more counts support this clonotype. This chain joins TRBV29-1 and TRBJ2-7, with 10 bases matching TRBD1. Germline trimming cut 0 bases from V and 0 bases from J; bases unmatched to any gene: 5. The CDR3 is 16 amino acids. Per germline, CDR1 SQVTM and CDR2 ANQGSEA. This chain's CDR3 is CSVEEARTGGSYEQYF. The CDR3 region has the DNA TGCAGCGTTGAAGAGGCACGGACAGGGGGCTCCTACGAGCAGTACTTC.

For this clonotype: This may stem from a read error, because a much larger clone lies one nucleotide away. The V call is TRBV19, the J call TRBJ2-7; D gene ambiguous. Germline CDR1 LNHDA, CDR2 SQIVND (reference sequence). The CDR3 has 13 amino acids. CDR3 in amino acids: CASSSVASYDQYF. The CDR3 coding sequence is TGTGCCAGTAGTTCCGTTGCCTCCTACGATCAGTACTTC.

Many counts were recorded for this clonotype. The chain employs TRBV27 and TRBJ2-1; either TRBD1 or TRBD2 may fit D (6 bases each). The CDR3 has 18 amino acids. Germline V gene lookup returns CDR1 MNHEY and CDR2 SMNVEV (reference sequence). The V end was cut by 10 bases, the J end by 0 bases, with 25 bases between. Here the CDR3 reads CATWSGLGGTSSYNEQFF. The CDR3 DNA reads TGTGCCACCTGGTCAGGGTTAGGCGGGACAAGCTCCTACAATGAGCAGTTCTTC.

This clonotype was recorded a few times. The chain recombines TRBV20-1 with TRBJ2-7; TRBD1 matches at 7 bases. Germline V gene data show CDR1 as DFQATT and CDR2 as SNEGSKA (reference sequence). Trimming removed 0 bases from V and 6 bases from J; junction bases left unmatched: 8. The CDR3 is made up of 14 amino acids. CDR3: CSARDGAGGSEQYF. In DNA, the CDR3 is TGCAGTGCTAGAGATGGGGCAGGGGGTAGCGAGCAGTACTTC.

This clonotype was detected many times. The chain employs TRBV29-1 and TRBJ2-1; D remains ambiguous. There are 11 residues in the CDR3. Trimming removed 7 bases from V and 8 bases from J, with 12 bases in between. Germline loops: CDR1 SQVTM, CDR2 ANQGSEA. The CDR3 loop is CSAQVGDEQFF. As DNA, the CDR3 is TGCAGCGCCCAAGTGGGCGATGAGCAGTTCTTC.

This chain uses TRBV5-4 with TRBJ2-7, with no clear D. The V gene's germline CDR1 is SGHNT and CDR2 YYREEE (reference sequence). The CDR3 totals 13 residues. V lost 4 bases to trimming and J lost 6 bases, with 14 bases between them. CDR3 sequence: CASSPPVGGEQYF. CDR3 nucleotides: TGTGCCAGCAGCCCCCCTGTCGGCGGCGAGCAGTACTTC.

This clonotype was counted many times. The chain combines TRBV4-3 with TRBJ2-7, with TRBD1 identical over 9 bases. Losses at the gene ends were 0 bases for V and 5 bases for J; bases not matched to a gene: 11. CDR1 and CDR2 from the germline V gene are LGHNA and YSLEER. This CDR3 comprises 17 residues. The CDR3 DNA follows: TGCGCCAGCAGCCAAGATATTCGGCGACAGGGGGTTAACGAGCAGTACTTC. Its protein product is CASSQDIRRQGVNEQYF.

The genes are TRBV11-3 and TRBJ2-1; maybe TRBD1 (5 bases). Between the trimmed V and J ends, which lost 1 base and 5 bases, there was a span of 12 bases. Germline CDR1 reads SGHNT; CDR2 reads YENEEA. The CDR3 contains 15 residues. CDR3 DNA sequence: TGTGCCAGCAGCTTAGGGCCAGGGCTCAACAATGAGCAGTTCTTC. This encodes CASSLGPGLNNEQFF.

Regarding this clonotype: A much bigger clone sits one base away, suggesting this may be a read error. The CDR3 reads CASSPRWGAYNEQLF. The DNA of the CDR3 is TGTGCCAGCAGCCCGCGTTGGGGGGCGTACAATGAGCAGCTCTTC. The chain carries TRBV7-9 and TRBJ2-1; D may correspond to TRBD1 or TRBD2 (6 bases each). This CDR3 contains 15 residues. The V gene's germline CDR1 is SEHNR and CDR2 FQNEAQ (reference sequence).

This clonotype showed up just a few times. The V gene is TRBV2, the J gene TRBJ2-7, with TRBD2 identical over 7 bases. This CDR3 region has 15 residues. V shed 7 bases and J 2 bases; nucleotides not matched to a gene: 11. Germline CDR1 SNHLY, CDR2 FYNNEI. CDR3 in DNA: TGTGCCAGCACCTTTGAGCGGGGAGTCACCTACGAGCAGTACTTC. Residues: CASTFERGVTYEQYF.

This clonotype came up many times. At one of its ends the junction is not consistent with the germline gene, which may arise from a read error. This rearrangement joins TRBV7-7 to TRBJ2-1; 9 bases fit TRBD2. This CDR3 contains 16 residues. Germline-derived CDR1 and CDR2 are SSHAT and FNYEAQ (reference sequence). CDR3 residues: CASSLRTSDPYNEQFF. The DNA for the CDR3 is TGTGCTAGCAGCTTAAGGACTAGCGACCCCTACAATGAGCAGTTCTTC.

This clonotype was counted many times. V gene TRBV5-5 combines with J gene TRBJ2-1; 12 nucleotides align to TRBD2. This CDR3 region has 16 residues. Germline CDR1 SGHKS, CDR2 YYEKEE (reference sequence). The V and J ends lost 2 bases and 9 bases, in that order; junction bases with no gene match: 9. CDR3 loop: CASSFTTSGRVSEQFF. The CDR3 nucleotides are TGTGCCAGCAGCTTTACGACTAGCGGGAGAGTGAGTGAGCAGTTCTTC.